This T cell receptor (beta chain) was identified during a study of cytotoxic CD8 clonotypes in ibrutinib-treated CLL. In the study overall: Enrolment comprised about a dozen relapsed/refractory and about 14 treatment-naive patients; under 18 were IGHV unmutated.

Produced via immunoSEQ multiplex PCR; TCRdb's table is partial and in-frame only. The sample lists roughly 330,000 clones, roughly 67% seen once, with approximately 6% in the top ten. Study-wide findings and caveats: Clonality, elevated at ibrutinib response, dropped back toward baseline at progression. Baseline clonality, above age-matched healthy donor levels, tracked circulating CD8+ T-cell counts. Contraction or stability on treatment was seen for public clonotypes, which were uncommon.

There are 15 residues in the CDR3. From germline, CDR1 is SGHRS and CDR2 YFSETQ. Trimming removed 5 bases at V and 3 bases at J, with 15 bases between. In the case of this clone: The antigen is undetermined.

The receptor was derived from a human donor with chronic lymphocytic leukemia. The sequencing here drew on PBMCs, taken after 36 months of ibrutinib treatment. The chain links TRBV5-1 to TRBJ2-1, with D perhaps TRBD2 (6 bases). Here the CDR3 reads CASRVVPSDYNEQFF. The CDR3 DNA follows: TGCGCCAGCAGGGTGGTGCCTAGCGACTACAATGAGCAGTTCTTC.